This passage covers 4 T cell receptor beta chains from one sample sequenced in a study of T cell changes during pregnancy in multiple sclerosis. Assay used: immunoSEQ multiplex PCR; TCRdb lists only in-frame clones, some missing. The table has about 44,000 clones, 90% to 97% seen once. Sequenced here: peripheral blood, sampled in the second trimester of pregnancy. The receptors here all came from a female donor with multiple sclerosis, enrolled in a pregnancy study.

The chain carries TRBV19 and TRBJ1-2; unclear D gene. V shed 9 bases and J shed 8 bases, with 16 bases lying between them. The CDR3 runs to 12 residues. Germline lookup yields CDR1 LNHDA and CDR2 SQIVND (reference sequence). As DNA, the CDR3 is TGTGCCAGCGACACCCTCGGAGGAGGCTACACCTTC. Its translation: CASDTLGGGYTF.

V usage is TRBV5-1 and J usage is TRBJ2-5; D call uncertain. Per the germline V gene, CDR1 is SGHRS and CDR2 is YFSETQ. This CDR3 is 15 amino acids long. Trimming left V 0 bases short and J 1 base short, with 10 bases between. The CDR3 DNA reads as TGCGCCAGCAGCTTGGAAACGGGTATCCAAGAGACCCAGTACTTC. It specifies CASSLETGIQETQYF.

V usage is TRBV5-1 and J usage is TRBJ2-3; 11 bases are a match to TRBD1. Germline-derived CDR1 and CDR2 are SGHRS and YFSETQ. Losses at the gene ends were 3 bases for V and 6 bases for J; bases not matched to a gene: 6. CDR3 size: 15 residues. The CDR3 DNA reads TGCGCCAGCAGCTACGGACAGGGGGCAAGGGATACGCAGTATTTT. Translated, it gives CASSYGQGARDTQYF.

The genes are TRBV5-1 and TRBJ2-5, with 7 bases lining up with TRBD1. This CDR3 region has 13 residues. V was clipped by 4 bases and J by 5 bases; unmatched bases: 5. The germline V gene has CDR1 SGHRS and CDR2 YFSETQ. The CDR3 coding sequence is TGCGCCAGCAGCAGGGGGACAGCGGAGACCCAGTACTTC. As protein: CASSRGTAETQYF. Full variable domain (rest looked up from reference TRBV5-1 and TRBJ2-5): KAGVTQTPRYLIKTRGQQVTLSCSPISGHRSVSWYQQTPGQGLQFLFEYFSETQRNKGNFPGRFSGRQFSNSRSEMNVSTLELGDSALYLCASSRGTAETQYFGPGTRLLVL.